This entry lists 30 T cell receptor beta chains sequenced from one sample in a study of blood T cell repertoires in COVID-19. Clones were read by immunoSEQ multiplex PCR, and TCRdb kept only the in-frame ones, dropping some. This sample has just under 350,000 clones, with 88% found just once. Sequencing was done on a sample of peripheral blood. These receptors were obtained from a woman in her 70s with COVID-19, enrolled during active disease.

The chain uses TRBV27 and TRBJ2-4; 7 bases line up with TRBD1. The V segment lost 3 bases and the J segment 4 bases; nucleotides outside the gene matches: 12. The germline V gene has CDR1 MNHEY and CDR2 SMNVEV (reference sequence). This CDR3 region has 17 residues. CDR3 region: CASSFRSDDRVKNIQYF. CDR3 in DNA: TGTGCCAGCAGTTTTCGGTCGGATGACAGGGTGAAAAACATTCAGTACTTC.

This chain connects TRBV29-1 to TRBJ1-3, with 8 nucleotides matching TRBD1. Per the germline V gene, CDR1 is SQVTM and CDR2 is ANQGSEA. Unmatched junction bases numbered 2, after V lost 7 bases and J lost 3 bases. The CDR3 consists of 12 residues. CDR3 region: CSADRGGNTIYF. In DNA form, the CDR3 reads TGCAGCGCCGACAGGGGTGGAAACACCATATATTTT.

The rearrangement joins TRBV28 to TRBJ1-1; 11 bases map to TRBD1. Trimming removed 3 bases from V and 0 bases from J; junction bases left unmatched: 6. Germline V gene sequence: CDR1 MDHEN, CDR2 SYDVKM. The CDR3 runs to 17 residues. The CDR3 spells CASSLWWDRGMNTEAFF. DNA for the CDR3: TGTGCCAGCAGTTTGTGGTGGGACAGGGGGATGAACACTGAAGCTTTCTTT. Using reference TRBV28 and TRBJ1-1 for the parts outside the CDR3, the full variable domain is DVKVTQSSRYLVKRTGEKVFLECVQDMDHENMFWYRQDPGLGLRLIYFSYDVKMKEKGDIPEGYSVSREKKERFSLILESASTNQTSMYLCASSLWWDRGMNTEAFFGQGTRLTVV.

This rearrangement joins TRBV21-1 to TRBJ2-4; the DNA was not compared with TRBD1, the D call given in the table. TRBV21-1 counts as a pseudogene. The length of the CDR3 is 13 residues. The CDR3 DNA reads TGTGCCAGCGCTTGGGACAGGGGACACATTCAGTACTTC. It encodes CASAWDRGHIQYF.

This chain uses TRBV15 with TRBJ2-2; D possibly corresponds to TRBD2 (6 bases). Per the germline V gene, CDR1 is LNHNV and CDR2 is YYDKDF (reference sequence). The V and J ends lost 5 bases and 2 bases respectively, with 12 bases between them. This CDR3 is built from 15 residues. CDR3 region: CATSSGEVNTGELFF. The DNA of the CDR3 is TGTGCCACCAGCTCCGGGGAGGTCAACACCGGGGAGCTGTTTTTT. The full variable domain, its missing parts supplied by reference TRBV15 and TRBJ2-2, is DAMVIQNPRYQVTQFGKPVTLSCSQTLNHNVMYWYQQKSSQAPKLLFHYYDKDFNNEADTPDNFQSRRPNTSFCFLDIRSPGLGDTAMYLCATSSGEVNTGELFFGEGSRLTVL.

The sample holds one count of this clone. The V call is TRBV7-2, the J call TRBJ1-6; D is perhaps TRBD1 (6 bases). The V gene's germline CDR1 is SGHTA and CDR2 FQGNSA. This CDR3 has 15 amino acids. Trimming pared 10 bases from V and 1 base from J, leaving 14 bases between. CDR3 region: CAILDSSSYNSPLHF. The CDR3 DNA reads TGTGCCATCCTGGACAGCTCATCCTATAATTCACCCCTCCACTTT.

The chain employs TRBV18 and TRBJ2-3; TRBD2 aligns across 7 bases. The CDR3 length is 17 residues. Trimming removed 3 bases from V and 2 bases from J; junction bases left unmatched: 11. Germline CDR1 reads KGHSH; CDR2 reads LQKENI. CDR3 nucleotide sequence: TGTGCCAGCTCACCCCGGGTGCGCGGGGGAATCACAGATACGCAGTATTTT. Its protein is CASSPRVRGGITDTQYF.

The chain uses TRBV5-8 and TRBJ1-2; TRBD1 matches at 10 bases. The J segment lost 2 bases and the V segment lost 3 bases, leaving 4 bases of the junction unmatched. The germline V gene has CDR1 SGHTS and CDR2 YDEGEE. This CDR3 spans 15 amino acids. For the CDR3, the DNA is TGTGCCAGCAGCTGGGGGACAGGGGAAAACTATGGCTACACCTTC. Encoded protein: CASSWGTGENYGYTF.

This chain uses TRBV6-5 with TRBJ1-5; 7 nucleotides match TRBD1. The germline CDR1 and CDR2 sequences are MNHEY and SVGAGI. The V gene end was trimmed by 6 bases and the J gene end by 6 bases; junction bases not matched to a gene: 11. The CDR3 is made up of 15 amino acids. CDR3 sequence: CASRMITGEAQPQHF. The CDR3 region has the DNA TGTGCCAGCAGGATGATTACAGGGGAGGCTCAGCCCCAGCATTTT.

The J gene is TRBJ1-5, the V gene TRBV28; 11 nucleotides match TRBD1. The CDR3 sequence is 15 residues long. The V segment lost 5 bases and the J segment 9 bases; nucleotides outside the gene matches: 9. The germline gives CDR1 MDHEN, CDR2 SYDVKM. CDR3 protein: CASSPRDRGFGPQHF. The CDR3 DNA follows: TGTGCCAGCAGTCCAAGGGACAGGGGGTTTGGGCCCCAGCATTTT. The variable domain in full, with the rest retrieved from reference TRBV28 and TRBJ1-5, is DVKVTQSSRYLVKRTGEKVFLECVQDMDHENMFWYRQDPGLGLRLIYFSYDVKMKEKGDIPEGYSVSREKKERFSLILESASTNQTSMYLCASSPRDRGFGPQHFGDGTRLSIL.

V usage is TRBV5-4 and J usage is TRBJ1-2; 7 nucleotides line up with TRBD1. The CDR3 has 13 residues. V gave up 3 bases and J gave up 8 bases; unmatched junction bases: 7. CDR1 is SGHNT, CDR2 YYREEE, per germline (reference sequence). CDR3 loop: CASSSGGAGGYTF. CDR3 DNA sequence: TGTGCCAGCAGCTCAGGGGGTGCGGGGGGCTACACCTTC.

This clone turned up a few times. The chain links TRBV5-4 to TRBJ1-6; no reliable D call. The CDR3 extends over 12 amino acids. CDR1 and CDR2 from the germline V gene are SGHNT and YYREEE (reference sequence). Trimming removed 4 bases at V and 5 bases at J, with 4 bases between. The CDR3 region has the DNA TGTGCCAGCAGCCTAGATAATTCACCCCTCCACTTT. As protein: CASSLDNSPLHF. Full variable domain (rest looked up from reference TRBV5-4 and TRBJ1-6): ETGVTQSPTHLIKTRGQQVTLRCSSQSGHNTVSWYQQALGQGPQFIFQYYREEENGRGNFPPRFSGLQFPNYSSELNVNALELDDSALYLCASSLDNSPLHFGNGTRLTVT.

This sequence joins TRBV28 and TRBJ2-2; D gene uncertain. Germline V gives CDR1 MDHEN, CDR2 SYDVKM. The CDR3 totals 14 residues. V lost 3 bases and J 7 bases, leaving 12 bases between the germline ends. The CDR3 loop is CASSLNRESGELFF. The CDR3 DNA reads as TGTGCCAGCAGTTTGAACAGAGAAAGCGGGGAGCTGTTTTTT.

The chain employs TRBV27 and TRBJ2-1, with D maybe TRBD2 (5 bases). Germline CDR1 MNHEY, CDR2 SMNVEV (reference sequence). The CDR3 has 13 amino acids. V lost 5 bases, J lost 10 bases, and 15 bases lay in between. The CDR3 bases are TGTGCCAGCAGTCGTCCGGAGGTAGGAGAGCAGTTCTTC. Translated: CASSRPEVGEQFF.

The rearrangement uses TRBV27 and TRBJ2-1, with a weak D call TRBD2 (5 bases). V was pared by 2 bases and J by 3 bases, with 5 bases between. The germline V gene has CDR1 MNHEY and CDR2 SMNVEV (reference sequence). There are 13 residues in the CDR3. DNA of the CDR3: TGTGCCAGCAGTTTACGGGACTACAATGAGCAGTTCTTC. Translated, it gives CASSLRDYNEQFF.

This clone was seen only a few times. The rearrangement uses TRBV24-1 and TRBJ1-1; 7 nucleotides match TRBD1. The CDR3 spans 13 residues. Losses at the gene ends were 3 bases for V and 8 bases for J; bases not matched to a gene: 5. CDR1 is KGHDR and CDR2 is SFDVKD in the germline V gene. In DNA form, the CDR3 reads TGTGCCACCAGTGATCTGAACAGGGGCGAAGCTTTCTTT. Translation gives CATSDLNRGEAFF.

CDR3 nucleotide sequence: TGTGCCAGCAGCTTAGAAGTGGAGGGGACCCAGTACTTC. The encoded protein is CASSLEVEGTQYF. V gene TRBV11-3 combines with J gene TRBJ2-5; perhaps TRBD2 as D (6 bases). V was cut by 0 bases and J by 7 bases, with 9 bases left in between. Per the germline V gene, CDR1 is SGHNT and CDR2 is YENEEA. The CDR3 has 13 residues.

V usage is TRBV5-1 and J usage is TRBJ2-7, with D perhaps TRBD1 (6 bases). This CDR3 is 14 amino acids long. Germline V gene data show CDR1 as SGHRS and CDR2 as YFSETQ. Trimming took 4 bases from V and 3 from J, leaving 14 bases between them. The DNA for the CDR3 is TGCGCCAGCAGCCTCTGGGACATGGGCTACGAGCAGTACTTC. Translated, it gives CASSLWDMGYEQYF.

This chain connects TRBV12-5 to TRBJ2-7; D remains ambiguous. From germline, CDR1 is LGHNT and CDR2 FRNRAP. V lost 7 bases and J lost 7, with 20 bases in between. The CDR3 contains 14 residues. The CDR3 region is CASDSPVGAGEQYF. CDR3 coding DNA: TGTGCTAGTGACTCGCCTGTTGGCGCCGGGGAGCAGTACTTC.

J is TRBJ2-7 and V is TRBV5-1, with TRBD1 identical over 7 bases. This CDR3 has 13 residues. J lost 5 bases, V lost 5 bases, and 7 bases had no gene match. Looked up from germline, CDR1 is SGHRS and CDR2 is YFSETQ. The CDR3 is CASSSPGTDEQYF. The DNA of the CDR3 is TGCGCCAGCAGTTCCCCCGGGACAGACGAGCAGTACTTC.

The chain recombines TRBV6-1 with TRBJ1-6; D unresolved. V gave up 0 bases and J gave up 10 bases, with 13 bases separating them. CDR3 size: 15 residues. CDR1 and CDR2 from the germline V gene are MNHNS and SASEGT. CDR3 nucleotides: TGTGCCAGCAGTGAAGCTACATTCCGGGGATCACCCCTCCACTTT. As protein: CASSEATFRGSPLHF.

J is TRBJ2-3 and V is TRBV5-8, with D tentatively TRBD1 (6 bases). Germline lookup yields CDR1 SGHTS and CDR2 YDEGEE. Between the trimmed V and J ends, which lost 3 bases and 3 bases, there was a span of 17 bases. The CDR3 is 16 residues long. CDR3 DNA sequence: TGTGCCAGCAGCTCCACTGGGCAGGGGATGACAGATACGCAGTATTTT. Translated: CASSSTGQGMTDTQYF.

The chain's CDR3 is CASSPRQDSYEQYF. The CDR3 coding sequence is TGTGCCAGCAGTCCACGACAGGACTCCTACGAGCAGTACTTC. The chain uses TRBV27 and TRBJ2-7; tentatively, D is TRBD1 (6 bases). This CDR3 comprises 14 residues. Germline assignment: CDR1 MNHEY and CDR2 SMNVEV (reference sequence). Trimming pared 5 bases from V and 0 bases from J, leaving 11 bases between.

This rearrangement joins TRBV3-1 (or the pseudogene TRBV3-2) to TRBJ2-1; D is unresolved. Germline loops: CDR1 LGHDT, CDR2 YNNKEL (reference sequence). V lost 0 bases and J 9 bases, leaving 6 bases between the germline ends. This CDR3 comprises 12 residues. Here the CDR3 reads CASSQDPGEQFF. In DNA, the CDR3 is TGTGCCAGCAGCCAAGACCCGGGTGAGCAGTTCTTC.

The J gene is TRBJ1-1, the V gene TRBV7-9, with D possibly TRBD1 on 6 matching bases. Germline CDR1 SEHNR, CDR2 FQNEAQ (reference sequence). The V end lost 5 bases, the J end lost 0 bases, and 13 bases lay between the germline ends. The CDR3 is 15 residues long. CDR3 in amino acids: CASSPAGTMNTEAFF. As DNA, the CDR3 is TGTGCCAGCAGCCCGGCCGGGACAATGAACACTGAAGCTTTCTTT.

The chain combines TRBV24-1 with TRBJ2-7; D call uncertain. The CDR3 spans 12 residues. Germline V gene lookup returns CDR1 KGHDR and CDR2 SFDVKD. The V and J ends lost 2 bases and 2 bases respectively, with 3 bases between them. The CDR3 DNA reads TGTGCCACCAGTGATTCAACCTACGAGCAGTACTTC. This encodes CATSDSTYEQYF.

The chain employs TRBV7-9 and TRBJ2-4, with D possibly matching TRBD2 (7 bases). This CDR3 is 13 amino acids long. The V gene lost 3 bases and the J gene lost 7 bases, with 10 bases spanning the gap. Germline values: CDR1 SEHNR, CDR2 FQNEAQ (reference sequence). CDR3 protein: CASSFRGANIQYF. CDR3 nucleotide sequence: TGTGCCAGCAGCTTTCGGGGGGCTAACATTCAGTACTTC.

This chain connects TRBV5-1 to TRBJ2-3, with a possible D match to TRBD2 (6 bases). The CDR3 runs to 13 residues. The V gene lost 7 bases and the J gene lost 3 bases, with 12 bases spanning the gap. From germline, CDR1 is SGHRS and CDR2 YFSETQ. DNA of the CDR3: TGCGCCAGCCTCGGAGGGAGGACAGATACGCAGTATTTT. This codes for CASLGGRTDTQYF.

The chain combines TRBV4-1 with TRBJ1-2, with 9 bases identical to TRBD1. The V gene end was trimmed by 1 base and the J gene end by 1 base; junction bases not matched to a gene: 16. Germline CDR1 and CDR2: MGHRA and YSYEKL. The CDR3 spans 20 residues. CDR3 DNA: TGCGCCAGCAGCCAAGGGGGACTTGACAGGGGGGATATTCTTAACTATGGCTACACCTTC. Translated: CASSQGGLDRGDILNYGYTF.

The chain uses TRBV27 and TRBJ1-5, with 9 positions matching TRBD1. V lost 6 bases to trimming and J lost 3 bases; unmatched junction nucleotides: 6. There are 15 residues in the CDR3. Germline V CDR1 and CDR2: MNHEY, SMNVEV (reference sequence). The CDR3 is CASRTGTGFNQPQHF. Written as DNA, the CDR3 is TGTGCCAGCAGGACCGGGACAGGGTTCAATCAGCCCCAGCATTTT.